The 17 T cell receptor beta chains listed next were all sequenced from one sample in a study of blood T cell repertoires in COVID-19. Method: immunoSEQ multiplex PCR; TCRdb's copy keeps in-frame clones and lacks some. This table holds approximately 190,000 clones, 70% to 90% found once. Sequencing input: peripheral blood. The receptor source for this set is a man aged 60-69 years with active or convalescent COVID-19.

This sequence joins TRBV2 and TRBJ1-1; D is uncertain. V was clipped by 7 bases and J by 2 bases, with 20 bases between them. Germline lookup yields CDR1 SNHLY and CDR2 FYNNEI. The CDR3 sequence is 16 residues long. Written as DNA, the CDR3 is TGTGCCAGCACCTCCCGGCGGGTGCTGGGAAACACTGAAGCTTTCTTT. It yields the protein CASTSRRVLGNTEAFF.

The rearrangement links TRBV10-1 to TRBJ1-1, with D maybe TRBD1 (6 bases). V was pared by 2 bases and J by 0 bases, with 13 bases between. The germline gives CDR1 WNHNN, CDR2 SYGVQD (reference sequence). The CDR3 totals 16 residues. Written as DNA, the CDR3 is TGCGCCAGCAGTGAGAGGCGGGGGCTTTTGAACACTGAAGCTTTCTTT. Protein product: CASSERRGLLNTEAFF.

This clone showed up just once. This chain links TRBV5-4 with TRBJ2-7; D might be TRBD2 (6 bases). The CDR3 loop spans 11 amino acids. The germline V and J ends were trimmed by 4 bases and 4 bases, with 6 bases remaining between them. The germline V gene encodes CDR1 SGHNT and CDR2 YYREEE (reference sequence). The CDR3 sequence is CASSGGYEQYF. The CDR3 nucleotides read TGTGCCAGCAGCGGGGGGTACGAGCAGTACTTC.

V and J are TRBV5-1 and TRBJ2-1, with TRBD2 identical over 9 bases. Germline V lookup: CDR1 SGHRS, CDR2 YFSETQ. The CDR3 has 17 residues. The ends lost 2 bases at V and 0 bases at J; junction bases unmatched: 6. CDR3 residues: CASSFAGGPGSYNEQFF. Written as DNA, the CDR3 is TGCGCCAGCAGCTTCGCGGGGGGGCCGGGCTCCTACAATGAGCAGTTCTTC. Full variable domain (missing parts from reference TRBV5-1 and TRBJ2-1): KAGVTQTPRYLIKTRGQQVTLSCSPISGHRSVSWYQQTPGQGLQFLFEYFSETQRNKGNFPGRFSGRQFSNSRSEMNVSTLELGDSALYLCASSFAGGPGSYNEQFFGPGTRLTVL.

CDR3 in DNA: TGTGCCAGCAGTTACTCTAGGGGGGGGAACACTGAAGCTTTCTTT. The encoded protein is CASSYSRGGNTEAFF. The chain couples TRBV6-5 to TRBJ1-1, with D maybe TRBD1 (6 bases). The CDR3 totals 15 residues. The germline V gene has CDR1 MNHEY and CDR2 SVGAGI. Trimming stripped 0 bases from V and 1 base from J, with 9 bases between.

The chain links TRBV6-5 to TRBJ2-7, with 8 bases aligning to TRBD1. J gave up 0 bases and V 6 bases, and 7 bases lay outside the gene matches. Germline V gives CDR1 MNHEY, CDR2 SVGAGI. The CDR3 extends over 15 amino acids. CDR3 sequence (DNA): TGTGCCAGCAGCAATTTTGGACAGGGCTCCTACGAGCAGTACTTC. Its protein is CASSNFGQGSYEQYF.

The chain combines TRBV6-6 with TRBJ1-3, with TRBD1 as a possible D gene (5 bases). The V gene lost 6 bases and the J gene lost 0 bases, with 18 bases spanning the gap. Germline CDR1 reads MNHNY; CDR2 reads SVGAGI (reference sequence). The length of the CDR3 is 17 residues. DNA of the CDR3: TGTGCCAGCAGCCGAGACCAGGGTCCAGTCTCTGGAAACACCATATATTTT. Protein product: CASSRDQGPVSGNTIYF.

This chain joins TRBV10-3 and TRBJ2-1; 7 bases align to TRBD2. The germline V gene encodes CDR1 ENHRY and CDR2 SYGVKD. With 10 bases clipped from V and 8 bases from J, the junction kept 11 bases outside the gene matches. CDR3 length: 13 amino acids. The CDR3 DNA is TGTGCCACCACCGAGGGAGGGAGGGATGAGCAGTTCTTC. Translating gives CATTEGGRDEQFF.

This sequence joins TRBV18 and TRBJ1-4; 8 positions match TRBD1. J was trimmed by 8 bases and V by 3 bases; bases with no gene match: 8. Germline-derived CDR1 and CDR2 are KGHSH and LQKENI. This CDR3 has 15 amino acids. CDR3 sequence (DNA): TGTGCCAGCTCACCTACCCAGGACAGGGCCGAAAAACTGTTTTTT. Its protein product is CASSPTQDRAEKLFF.

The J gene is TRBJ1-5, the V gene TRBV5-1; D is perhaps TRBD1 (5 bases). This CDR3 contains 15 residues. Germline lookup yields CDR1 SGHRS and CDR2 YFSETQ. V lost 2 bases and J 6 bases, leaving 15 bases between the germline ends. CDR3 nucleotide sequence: TGCGCCAGCAGCTTTGGCCCCTTGGGGGGTCAGCCCCAGCATTTT. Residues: CASSFGPLGGQPQHF.

The CDR3 region is CASSYQTGHTEAFF. The CDR3 DNA reads as TGTGCCAGCAGTTACCAGACAGGGCACACTGAAGCTTTCTTT. This sequence joins TRBV6-5 and TRBJ1-1, with 7 bases identical to TRBD1. CDR3 length: 14 amino acids. Per germline, CDR1 MNHEY and CDR2 SVGAGI. Unmatched junction bases numbered 3, after V lost 2 bases and J lost 3 bases.

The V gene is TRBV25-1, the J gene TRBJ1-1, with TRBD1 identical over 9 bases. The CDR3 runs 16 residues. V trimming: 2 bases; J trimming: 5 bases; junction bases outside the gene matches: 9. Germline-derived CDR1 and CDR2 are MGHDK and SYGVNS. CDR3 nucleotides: TGTGCCAGCAGTGAACCTCCGGGACAGGGCAGGACTGAAGCTTTCTTT. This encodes CASSEPPGQGRTEAFF.

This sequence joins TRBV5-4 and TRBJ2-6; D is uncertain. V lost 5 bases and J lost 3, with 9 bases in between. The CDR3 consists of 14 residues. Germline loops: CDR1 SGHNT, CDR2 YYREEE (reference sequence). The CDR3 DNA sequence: TGTGCCAGCAGTCCCTCAGGTGGGGCCAACGTCCTGACTTTC. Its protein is CASSPSGGANVLTF.

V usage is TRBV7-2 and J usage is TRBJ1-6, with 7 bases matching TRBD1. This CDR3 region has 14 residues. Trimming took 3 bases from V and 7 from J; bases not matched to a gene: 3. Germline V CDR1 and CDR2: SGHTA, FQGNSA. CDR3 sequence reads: CASSFKQGNSPLHF. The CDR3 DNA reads TGTGCCAGCAGCTTTAAACAGGGGAATTCACCCCTCCACTTT.

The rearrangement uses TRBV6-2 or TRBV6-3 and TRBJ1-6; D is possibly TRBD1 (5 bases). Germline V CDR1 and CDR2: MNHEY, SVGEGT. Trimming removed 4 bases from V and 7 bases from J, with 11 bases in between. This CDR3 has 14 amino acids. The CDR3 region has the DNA TGTGCCAGCAGTTTTCGGACACTGAATTCACCCCTCCACTTT. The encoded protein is CASSFRTLNSPLHF.

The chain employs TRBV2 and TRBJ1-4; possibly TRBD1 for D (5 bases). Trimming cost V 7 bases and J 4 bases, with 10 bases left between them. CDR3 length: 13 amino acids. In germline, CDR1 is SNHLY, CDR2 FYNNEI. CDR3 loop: CASKGQGNEKLFF. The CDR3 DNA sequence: TGTGCCAGCAAGGGGCAGGGTAATGAAAAACTGTTTTTT.

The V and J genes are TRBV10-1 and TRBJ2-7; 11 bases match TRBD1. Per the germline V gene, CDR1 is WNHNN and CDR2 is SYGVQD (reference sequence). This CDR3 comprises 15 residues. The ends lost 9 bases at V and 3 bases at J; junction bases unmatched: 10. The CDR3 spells CASSQGGTGGYEQYF. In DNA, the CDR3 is TGCGCCAGTAGCCAGGGGGGGACAGGGGGCTACGAGCAGTACTTC.